This TCR beta chain was sequenced in a study of T-cell memory formation after mild COVID-19. General study findings and limits: Mostly located in CM and EM were contracting CD4+ clones, with contracting CD8+ clones located in EMRA. Clones that contracted from day 15 to 85 were balanced CD4/CD8, while later expanders leaned CD4+.

TCRdb passed the 5' RACE reads through MiXCR, listing each CDR3 protein once. Of some 160,000 distinct CDR3 sequences listed, 30% to 35% are singletons. The CDR3 sequence is 13 residues long. CDR1 is SGHTA and CDR2 is FQGTGA in the germline V gene. V lost 2 bases, J lost 5 bases, and 10 bases lay in between. Comments on this clonotype: The antigen remains undetermined.

J is TRBJ2-7 and V is TRBV7-3; no firm D call. The sequence came from an adult woman who had mild COVID-19 (a few samples of this study predate the infection). Cell type and time point are not known. Sequenced material: PBMCs or a T cell subset sorted from them (not recorded which). CDR3 sequence reads: CASSLGPAHEQYF. The DNA for the CDR3 is TGTGCCAGCAGCTTAGGGCCGGCCCACGAGCAGTACTTC.